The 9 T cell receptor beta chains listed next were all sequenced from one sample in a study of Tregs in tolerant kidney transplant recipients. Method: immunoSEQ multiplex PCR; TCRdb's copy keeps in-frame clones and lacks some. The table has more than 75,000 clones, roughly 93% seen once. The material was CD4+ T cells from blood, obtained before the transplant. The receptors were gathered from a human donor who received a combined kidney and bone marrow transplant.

CDR3: CASSLGTDEAFF. The CDR3, as DNA: TGCGCCAGCAGCTTAGGGACAGATGAAGCTTTCTTT. The chain employs TRBV5-1 and TRBJ1-1; 7 bases align to TRBD1. CDR3 length: 12 amino acids. The V gene's germline CDR1 is SGHRS and CDR2 YFSETQ. Germline trimming cut 2 bases from V and 7 bases from J; bases unmatched to any gene: 2.

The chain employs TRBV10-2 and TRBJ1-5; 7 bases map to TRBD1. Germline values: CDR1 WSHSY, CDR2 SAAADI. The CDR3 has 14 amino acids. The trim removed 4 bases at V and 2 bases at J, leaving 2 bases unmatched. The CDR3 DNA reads TGCGCCAGCAGTGGGACAGGACGCAATCAGCCCCAGCATTTT. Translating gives CASSGTGRNQPQHF.

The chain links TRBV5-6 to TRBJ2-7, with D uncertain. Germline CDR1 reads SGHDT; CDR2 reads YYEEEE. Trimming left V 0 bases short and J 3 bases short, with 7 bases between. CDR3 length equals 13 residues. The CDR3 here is CASSLVASYEQYF. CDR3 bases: TGTGCCAGCAGCTTGGTGGCTAGCTACGAGCAGTACTTC.

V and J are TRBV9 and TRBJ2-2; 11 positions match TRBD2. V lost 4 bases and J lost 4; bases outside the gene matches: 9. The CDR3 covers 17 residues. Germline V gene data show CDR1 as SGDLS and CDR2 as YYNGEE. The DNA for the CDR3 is TGTGCCAGCAGCCTAACCGGGACTAGCGGCTTCACCGGGGAGCTGTTTTTT. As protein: CASSLTGTSGFTGELFF.

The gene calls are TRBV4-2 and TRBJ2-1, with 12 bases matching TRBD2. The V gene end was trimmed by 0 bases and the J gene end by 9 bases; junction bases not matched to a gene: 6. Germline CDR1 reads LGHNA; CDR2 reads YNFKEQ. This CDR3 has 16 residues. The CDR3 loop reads CASSQEPSGGDGEQFF. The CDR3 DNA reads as TGTGCCAGCAGCCAAGAGCCTAGCGGGGGGGATGGTGAGCAGTTCTTC.

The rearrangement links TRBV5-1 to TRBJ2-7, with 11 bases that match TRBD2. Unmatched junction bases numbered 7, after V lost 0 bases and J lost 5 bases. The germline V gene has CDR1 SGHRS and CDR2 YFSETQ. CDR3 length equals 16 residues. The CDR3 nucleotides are TGCGCCAGCAGCTTGGTCGTAGCGGGGGGGCCCAACGAGCAGTACTTC. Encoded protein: CASSLVVAGGPNEQYF.

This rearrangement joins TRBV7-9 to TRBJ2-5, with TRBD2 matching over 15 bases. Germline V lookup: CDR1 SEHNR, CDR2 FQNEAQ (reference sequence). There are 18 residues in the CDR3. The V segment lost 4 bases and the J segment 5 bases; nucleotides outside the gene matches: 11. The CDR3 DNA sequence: TGTGCCAGCAGCTCATCCAGGACTAGCGGGGGGGCCCGGGAGACCCAGTACTTC. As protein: CASSSSRTSGGARETQYF. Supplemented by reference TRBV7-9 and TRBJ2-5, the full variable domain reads DTGVSQNPRHKITKRGQNVTFRCDPISEHNRLYWYRQTLGQGPEFLTYFQNEAQLEKSRLLSDRFSAERPKGSFSTLEIQRTEQGDSAMYLCASSSSRTSGGARETQYFGPGTRLLVL.

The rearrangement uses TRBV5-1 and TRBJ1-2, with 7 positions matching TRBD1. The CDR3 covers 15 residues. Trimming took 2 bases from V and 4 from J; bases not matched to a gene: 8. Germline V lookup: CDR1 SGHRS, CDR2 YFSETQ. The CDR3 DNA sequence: TGCGCCAGCAGCTTAACGACAGGGAACGGCTATGGCTACACCTTC. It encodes CASSLTTGNGYGYTF.

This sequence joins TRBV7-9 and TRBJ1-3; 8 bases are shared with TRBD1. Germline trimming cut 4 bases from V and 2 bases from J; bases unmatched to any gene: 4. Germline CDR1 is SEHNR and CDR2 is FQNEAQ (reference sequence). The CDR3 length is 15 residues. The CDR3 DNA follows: TGTGCCAGCAGCTCGTGGACAGGGCCTGGAAACACCATATATTTT. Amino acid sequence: CASSSWTGPGNTIYF.